What follows are 27 T cell receptor beta chains derived from one specimen sequenced in a study of blood T cell repertoires in COVID-19. Sequencing was performed with immunoSEQ multiplex PCR; in TCRdb, only in-frame clones are kept and a portion is missing. The table shows hundreds of thousands of clones, with about 82% occurring only once. Input material: peripheral blood. These TCRs come from a woman over 75 with COVID-19, enrolled during active disease.

The chain couples TRBV6-5 to TRBJ1-1; weak D call: TRBD1 (5 bases). The CDR3 loop spans 14 amino acids. Germline V gene data show CDR1 as MNHEY and CDR2 as SVGAGI. Trimming cost V 2 bases and J 1 base, with 8 bases left between them. The CDR3 spells CASSYNGGNTEAFF. Here the CDR3 DNA reads TGTGCCAGCAGTTACAACGGGGGGAACACTGAAGCTTTCTTT.

The chain uses TRBV27 and TRBJ1-4; a weak D match, TRBD1 (5 bases). Germline V gene lookup returns CDR1 MNHEY and CDR2 SMNVEV (reference sequence). This CDR3 region has 15 residues. V lost 3 bases to trimming and J lost 1 base, with 9 bases between them. The CDR3 region has the DNA TGTGCCAGCAGTTTCGGTCAGGGAACTAATGAAAAACTGTTTTTT. This codes for CASSFGQGTNEKLFF. The full variable domain, its missing parts supplied by reference TRBV27 and TRBJ1-4, is EAQVTQNPRYLITVTGKKLTVTCSQNMNHEYMSWYRQDPGLGLRQIYYSMNVEVTDKGDVPEGYKVSRKEKRNFPLILESPSPNQTSLYFCASSFGQGTNEKLFFGSGTQLSVL.

V usage is TRBV5-4 and J usage is TRBJ1-2, with D possibly matching TRBD1 (6 bases). Germline CDR1 SGHNT, CDR2 YYREEE (reference sequence). The CDR3 has 15 residues. V shed 4 bases and J shed 3 bases, with 16 bases lying between them. The CDR3 sequence is CASSNGGAQDYGYTF. Here the CDR3 DNA reads TGTGCCAGCAGCAACGGGGGGGCTCAAGACTATGGCTACACCTTC. The full variable domain, rest sourced from reference TRBV5-4 and TRBJ1-2, is ETGVTQSPTHLIKTRGQQVTLRCSSQSGHNTVSWYQQALGQGPQFIFQYYREEENGRGNFPPRFSGLQFPNYSSELNVNALELDDSALYLCASSNGGAQDYGYTFGSGTRLTVV.

The J gene is TRBJ2-4, the V gene TRBV28; weak D call: TRBD1 (6 bases). Germline-derived CDR1 and CDR2 are MDHEN and SYDVKM. The V end lost 5 bases, the J end lost 0 bases, and 14 bases lay between the germline ends. This CDR3 has 16 amino acids. CDR3 amino acids: CASSPQGFEAKNIQYF. The CDR3 coding sequence is TGTGCCAGCAGTCCTCAGGGGTTTGAAGCCAAAAACATTCAGTACTTC.

The chain carries TRBV10-3 and TRBJ2-3; 9 bases are shared with TRBD1. J gave up 5 bases and V 4 bases, and 4 bases lay outside the gene matches. The CDR3 runs 14 residues. Germline CDR1 is ENHRY and CDR2 is SYGVKD. CDR3 sequence reads: CAISGGTGLDTQYF. The CDR3 nucleotides are TGTGCCATCAGTGGGGGGACAGGGCTAGATACGCAGTATTTT.

The CDR3 sequence is CASSPPGTSLETQYF. The CDR3 DNA reads as TGTGCCAGCAGTCCTCCCGGGACTAGCTTAGAGACCCAGTACTTC. The chain employs TRBV28 and TRBJ2-5; 9 nucleotides match TRBD2. The J segment lost 4 bases and the V segment lost 5 bases, leaving 8 bases of the junction unmatched. This CDR3 spans 15 amino acids. The V gene's germline CDR1 is MDHEN and CDR2 SYDVKM.

This clone was detected only once. The sample has other DNA sequences that encode this CDR3 too. The chain couples TRBV15 to TRBJ2-4, with 7 nucleotides matching TRBD1. V was clipped by 0 bases and J by 9 bases; unmatched bases: 14. Germline V gene data show CDR1 as LNHNV and CDR2 as YYDKDF (reference sequence). The CDR3 runs 17 residues. In nucleotides, the CDR3 is TGTGCCACCAGCAGAGATCTCTTAGGGACAGCCCCAACCATTCAGTACTTC. Its protein is CATSRDLLGTAPTIQYF. Full variable domain (rest looked up from reference TRBV15 and TRBJ2-4): DAMVIQNPRYQVTQFGKPVTLSCSQTLNHNVMYWYQQKSSQAPKLLFHYYDKDFNNEADTPDNFQSRRPNTSFCFLDIRSPGLGDTAMYLCATSRDLLGTAPTIQYFGAGTRLSVL.

J is TRBJ1-4 and V is TRBV3-1 (or the pseudogene TRBV3-2); D is perhaps TRBD1 (6 bases). Deletions cut 3 bases from V and 8 bases from J, with 13 bases between. The germline gives CDR1 LGHDT, CDR2 YNNKEL (reference sequence). The CDR3 is 14 amino acids. The CDR3 bases are TGTGCCAGCAGCCAGGAACAGGGTCGGGAAAAACTGTTTTTT. Amino acid sequence: CASSQEQGREKLFF.

The chain employs TRBV24-1 and TRBJ1-2; TRBD1 matches 8 bases. The V gene end was trimmed by 4 bases and the J gene end by 4 bases; junction bases not matched to a gene: 10. Germline lookup yields CDR1 KGHDR and CDR2 SFDVKD. The CDR3 spans 16 residues. The CDR3 region is CATSDPTGGGLYGYTF. The CDR3 DNA reads TGTGCCACCAGTGACCCTACAGGGGGTGGACTCTATGGCTACACCTTC.

V is TRBV5-1 and J is TRBJ1-3; TRBD1 matches 7 bases. Germline V gene lookup returns CDR1 SGHRS and CDR2 YFSETQ. V lost 4 bases to trimming and J lost 3 bases; unmatched junction nucleotides: 10. The CDR3 sequence is 16 residues long. CDR3 bases: TGCGCCAGCAGCCCGGGACAGCTTTCTTTTGGAAACACCATATATTTT. Amino acids: CASSPGQLSFGNTIYF. Drawing the rest from reference TRBV5-1 and TRBJ1-3, the complete variable domain is KAGVTQTPRYLIKTRGQQVTLSCSPISGHRSVSWYQQTPGQGLQFLFEYFSETQRNKGNFPGRFSGRQFSNSRSEMNVSTLELGDSALYLCASSPGQLSFGNTIYFGEGSWLTVV.

V usage is TRBV7-3 and J usage is TRBJ2-6; 7 bases are a match to TRBD1. CDR1 is SGHTA and CDR2 is FQGTGA in the germline V gene. The trim removed 5 bases at V and 0 bases at J, leaving 16 bases unmatched. There are 20 residues in the CDR3. CDR3 DNA sequence: TGTGCCAGCAGCCCCAGACTTACAGGGGCGCTACGCTCTGGGGCCAACGTCCTGACTTTC. The encoded protein is CASSPRLTGALRSGANVLTF.

V is TRBV1 and J is TRBJ2-2; whether TRBD2, the table's D call, matches the DNA was not checked. TRBV1 is recorded as a pseudogene. The CDR3 loop spans 15 amino acids. In nucleotides, the CDR3 is TGCACCAGCAGCCAAGACACGGAGAGGGCCGGGGAGCTGTTTTTT. Amino acids: CTSSQDTERAGELFF.

This chain joins TRBV3-1 (or the pseudogene TRBV3-2) and TRBJ1-3; 7 nucleotides align to TRBD1. The CDR3 length is 15 residues. Per the germline V gene, CDR1 is LGHDT and CDR2 is YNNKEL (reference sequence). With 4 bases clipped from V and 4 bases from J, the junction kept 7 bases outside the gene matches. The CDR3 here is CASSLDRAAGNTIYF. For the CDR3, the DNA is TGTGCCAGCAGCCTCGACAGGGCCGCCGGAAACACCATATATTTT.

The gene calls are TRBV30 and TRBJ2-7, with D hard to call. Per germline, CDR1 GTSNPN and CDR2 SVGIG (reference sequence). V shed 3 bases and J shed 5 bases, with 11 bases lying between them. This CDR3 spans 12 amino acids. CDR3 DNA: TGTGCCTGGAGCGTTCTTGTCGACGAGCAGTACTTC. Translated: CAWSVLVDEQYF.

This clone was seen at least ten times. The chain couples TRBV11-2 to TRBJ1-1, with 8 bases fitting TRBD1. Germline CDR1 SGHAT, CDR2 FQNNGV. V dropped 1 base and J dropped 8; count of bases not matched to a gene: 15. This CDR3 spans 17 amino acids. The CDR3 protein is CASSLGGTSDRATEAFF. The CDR3 DNA is TGTGCCAGCAGCTTAGGGGGCACCTCGGACAGGGCCACCGAAGCTTTCTTT.

The CDR3 DNA follows: TGTGCCAGTAGTCCCAGGGGGCCGAACACTGAAGCTTTCTTT. Protein: CASSPRGPNTEAFF. The chain links TRBV19 to TRBJ1-1; the match to TRBD1 covers 8 bases. CDR3 length: 14 amino acids. V gave up 5 bases and J gave up 1 base; unmatched junction bases: 3. Germline CDR1 reads LNHDA; CDR2 reads SQIVND (reference sequence).

The chain carries TRBV3-1 (or the pseudogene TRBV3-2) and TRBJ2-1, with 8 positions matching TRBD1. The CDR3 has 15 amino acids. V lost 5 bases to trimming and J lost 7 bases; unmatched junction nucleotides: 10. Per germline, CDR1 LGHDT and CDR2 YNNKEL (reference sequence). CDR3 region: CASSSGEHRGNEQFF. As DNA, the CDR3 is TGTGCCAGCAGCTCGGGGGAACACAGGGGGAATGAGCAGTTCTTC.

The CDR3 region is CASSQGGQTVEQYF. The DNA for the CDR3 is TGTGCCAGCAGCCAAGGGGGACAGACTGTGGAGCAGTACTTC. This chain uses TRBV3-1 (or the pseudogene TRBV3-2) with TRBJ2-7; 7 nucleotides agree with TRBD1. The germline CDR1 and CDR2 sequences are LGHDT and YNNKEL (reference sequence). Losses at the gene ends were 1 base for V and 7 bases for J; bases not matched to a gene: 7. CDR3 size: 14 residues.

This rearrangement joins TRBV5-4 to TRBJ2-1; 7 nucleotides align to TRBD2. This CDR3 has 14 residues. J was trimmed by 3 bases and V by 3 bases; bases with no gene match: 3. Germline values: CDR1 SGHNT, CDR2 YYREEE (reference sequence). CDR3 nucleotides: TGTGCCAGCAGCTCCTGGGGGGGCTACAATGAGCAGTTCTTC. Translated: CASSSWGGYNEQFF. The full variable domain, completed using reference TRBV5-4 and TRBJ2-1, is ETGVTQSPTHLIKTRGQQVTLRCSSQSGHNTVSWYQQALGQGPQFIFQYYREEENGRGNFPPRFSGLQFPNYSSELNVNALELDDSALYLCASSSWGGYNEQFFGPGTRLTVL.

The chain couples TRBV29-1 to TRBJ2-5; TRBD1 is a possible D gene (8 bases). Trimming left V 1 base short and J 1 base short, with 19 bases between. Germline CDR1 SQVTM, CDR2 ANQGSEA. This CDR3 is 17 amino acids long. CDR3 nucleotides: TGCAGCGTTGAAGGACTAGCCAGGACAGGGTCCCAAGAGACCCAGTACTTC. Its protein is CSVEGLARTGSQETQYF.

The rearrangement uses TRBV7-6 and TRBJ2-5, with TRBD2 matching over 10 bases. The germline V gene encodes CDR1 SGHVS and CDR2 FNYEAQ. The CDR3 is 16 residues long. After removal of 1 base from V and 3 bases from J, the junction contained 5 bases not matched to a gene. The CDR3 spells CASSLGLAGAKETQYF. The CDR3 region has the DNA TGTGCCAGCAGCTTAGGGCTAGCGGGGGCAAAAGAGACCCAGTACTTC.

The V call is TRBV19, the J call TRBJ1-4; TRBD1 aligns across 7 bases. V lost 4 bases to trimming and J lost 8 bases; unmatched junction nucleotides: 7. The CDR3 length is 14 residues. Germline V gene sequence: CDR1 LNHDA, CDR2 SQIVND (reference sequence). The CDR3 DNA is TGTGCCAGTAGTAACTTCGGGACAGCCGAAAAACTGTTTTTT. Amino acids: CASSNFGTAEKLFF.

A note on this clone: The sample contains more than one DNA sequence encoding this CDR3. V gene TRBV18 combines with J gene TRBJ2-7; TRBD2 matches 8 bases. CDR3 size: 14 residues. Germline CDR1 is KGHSH and CDR2 is LQKENI. Trimming took 4 bases from V and 1 from J; bases not matched to a gene: 3. The CDR3 here is CASSQSGGSYEQYV. Written as DNA, the CDR3 is TGTGCCAGCTCACAAAGCGGGGGTTCCTACGAGCAGTACGTC.

The chain uses TRBV27 and TRBJ2-7; 9 bases are a match to TRBD2. The CDR3 runs to 14 residues. Germline V gene sequence: CDR1 MNHEY, CDR2 SMNVEV (reference sequence). With V trimmed by 3 bases and J by 3 bases, 3 bases remained unmatched. This CDR3 is CASSFGGGDYEQYF. CDR3 nucleotide sequence: TGTGCCAGCAGTTTCGGCGGGGGGGACTACGAGCAGTACTTC.

This chain joins TRBV27 and TRBJ2-3; 8 bases match TRBD2. V was clipped by 8 bases and J by 3 bases; unmatched bases: 7. This CDR3 spans 14 amino acids. Germline CDR1 reads MNHEY; CDR2 reads SMNVEV (reference sequence). The CDR3 protein is CASSGGHYTDTQYF. CDR3 DNA sequence: TGTGCCAGCTCGGGGGGGCATTATACAGATACGCAGTATTTT.

The chain is built from TRBV5-4 and TRBJ1-6; TRBD1 aligns across 7 bases. Trimming took 7 bases from V and 9 from J; bases not matched to a gene: 16. This CDR3 is 16 amino acids long. Germline loops: CDR1 SGHNT, CDR2 YYREEE (reference sequence). The CDR3 DNA reads TGTGCCAGCGGAAACCGACAGGGTGGGGGAGGTTCACCCCTCCACTTT. Protein sequence: CASGNRQGGGGSPLHF.

DNA for the CDR3: TGCGCCAGCAGCCAAGGCGCTAGGGGTGAAGGACCCATCTATGGCTACACCTTC. The encoded protein is CASSQGARGEGPIYGYTF. The chain links TRBV4-1 to TRBJ1-2; weak D call: TRBD1 (5 bases). This CDR3 has 18 residues. The ends were cut back, 1 base at V and 4 bases at J, with 22 bases in the middle. In germline, CDR1 is MGHRA, CDR2 YSYEKL.